This T cell receptor beta chain was found in a study of blood T cell repertoires in COVID-19. Whole-study context: COVID-19 samples collected from the United States, Italy and Spain covered acute and convalescent phases. The cDNA or gDNA used as material had been derived from T cells, B-cell-depleted T cells, or PBMCs.

The CDR3 totals 14 residues. J lost 5 bases, V lost 5 bases, and 7 bases had no gene match. Per germline, CDR1 SGHVS and CDR2 FQNEAQ. Per the authors' pipeline: Amplification from reference gene primers served as the basis for estimated nucleated cell counts. Generated by immunoSEQ multiplex PCR, the TCRdb table keeps only in-frame clones and is missing some. The V and J calls and the clone size are those of that table, but D and trimming were determined from the DNA. Among about 260,000 clones listed, 88% were seen once. The sequencing input was peripheral blood. The chain recombines TRBV7-8 with TRBJ2-5, with 8 bases matching TRBD1. This TCR came from a man aged 55 to 69 who had recovered from COVID-19. The CDR3 region is CASSQTGAGETQYF. CDR3 nucleotides: TGTGCCAGCAGCCAGACAGGGGCCGGGGAGACCCAGTACTTC.